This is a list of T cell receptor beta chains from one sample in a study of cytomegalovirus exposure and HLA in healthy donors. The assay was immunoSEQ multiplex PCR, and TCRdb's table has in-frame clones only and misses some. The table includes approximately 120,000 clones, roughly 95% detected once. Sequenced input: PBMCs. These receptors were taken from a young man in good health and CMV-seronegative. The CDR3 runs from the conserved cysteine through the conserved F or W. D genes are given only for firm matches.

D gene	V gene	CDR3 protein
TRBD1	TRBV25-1	CASSDPRTGFDEQYF
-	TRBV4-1	CASSQVNSEGYEQYF
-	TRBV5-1	CASSLEAGQRETQYF
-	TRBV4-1	CASSWSSGELFF
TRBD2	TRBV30	CAWSGGLAEEQYF
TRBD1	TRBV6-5	CASSSGTGPYEQYF
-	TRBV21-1	CASSRTPFKDEGTGELFF
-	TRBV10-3	CAIRDVGMDGYTF
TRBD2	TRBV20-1	CSASEPGLQYF
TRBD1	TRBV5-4	CASGDRDEQYF
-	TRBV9	CASSVSGNQPQHF
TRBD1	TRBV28	CASRTGLGEQYF
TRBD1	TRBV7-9	CASSLRDRVGYGYTF
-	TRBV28	CASSFPGTFNQPQHF
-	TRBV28	CASSVTRSEQYF
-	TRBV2	CASSAGGINEQFF
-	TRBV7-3	CASSLMGGDTGELFF
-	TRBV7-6	CASSDRLQTEQYF
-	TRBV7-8	CASSSRSDNEQFF
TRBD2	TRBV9	CASSVGVSGTSTPTLFF
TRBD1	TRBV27	CASSLSAGGTEAFF
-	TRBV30	CAWSYISGTKGNTIYF
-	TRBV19	CASSPTGVVSTEAFF
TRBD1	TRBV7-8	CASSFMTGSYEQYF
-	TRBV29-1	CSATRSHLNVYEQYF
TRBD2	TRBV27	CATSREETGELFF
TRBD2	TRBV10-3	CAIREGLAGGYEQYF
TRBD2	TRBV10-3	CAIKGLLSSYNEQFF
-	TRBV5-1	CASMVSVSGPGYEQYF
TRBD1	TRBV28	CASSWDRVFGTEAFF
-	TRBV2	CASSGGGPNEKLFF
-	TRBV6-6	CASSKDSYRSGNTIYF